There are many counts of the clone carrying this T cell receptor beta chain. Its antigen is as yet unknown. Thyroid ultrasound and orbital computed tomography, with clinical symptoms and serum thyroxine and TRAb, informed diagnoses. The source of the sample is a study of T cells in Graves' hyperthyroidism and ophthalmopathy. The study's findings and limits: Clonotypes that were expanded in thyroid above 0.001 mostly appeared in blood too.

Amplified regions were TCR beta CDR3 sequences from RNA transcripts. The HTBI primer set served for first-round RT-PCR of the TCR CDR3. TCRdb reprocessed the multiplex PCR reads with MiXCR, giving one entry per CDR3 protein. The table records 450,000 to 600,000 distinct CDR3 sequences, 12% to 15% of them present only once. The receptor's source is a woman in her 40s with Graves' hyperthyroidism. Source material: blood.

CDR3: CASSYEVSTEAFF. In nucleotides, the CDR3 is TGTGCCAGCAGTTACGAGGTTAGCACTGAAGCTTTCTTT. This chain links TRBV6-2 or TRBV6-3 with TRBJ1-1; D call uncertain. Germline V lookup: CDR1 MNHEY, CDR2 SVGEGT. The CDR3 covers 13 residues. Trimming shortened V by 2 bases and J by 4 bases, and 8 bases separated the two germline ends.